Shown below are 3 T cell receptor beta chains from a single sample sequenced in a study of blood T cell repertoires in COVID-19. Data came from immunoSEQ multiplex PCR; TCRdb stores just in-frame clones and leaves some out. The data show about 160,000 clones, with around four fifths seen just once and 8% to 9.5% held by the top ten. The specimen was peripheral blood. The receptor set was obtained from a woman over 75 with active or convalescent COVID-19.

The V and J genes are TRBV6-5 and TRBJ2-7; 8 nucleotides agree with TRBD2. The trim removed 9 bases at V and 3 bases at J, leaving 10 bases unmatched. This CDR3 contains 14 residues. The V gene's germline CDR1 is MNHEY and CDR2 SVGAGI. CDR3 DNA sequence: TGTGCCAGTCGACCGGGGGGGGAACGCTACGAGCAGTACTTC. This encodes CASRPGGERYEQYF.

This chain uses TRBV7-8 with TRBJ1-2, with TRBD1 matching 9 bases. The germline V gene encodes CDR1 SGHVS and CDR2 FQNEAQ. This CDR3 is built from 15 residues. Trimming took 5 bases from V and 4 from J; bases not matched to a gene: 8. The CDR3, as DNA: TGTGCCAGCAGCCGAGATACAGGGGGCGGCTATGGCTACACCTTC. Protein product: CASSRDTGGGYGYTF.

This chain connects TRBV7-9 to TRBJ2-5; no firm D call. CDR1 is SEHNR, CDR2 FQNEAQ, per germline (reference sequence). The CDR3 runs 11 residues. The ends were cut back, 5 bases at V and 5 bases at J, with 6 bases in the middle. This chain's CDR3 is CASSPVETQYF. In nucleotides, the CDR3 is TGTGCCAGCAGCCCAGTGGAGACCCAGTACTTC. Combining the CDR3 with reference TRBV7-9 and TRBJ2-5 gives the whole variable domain DTGVSQNPRHKITKRGQNVTFRCDPISEHNRLYWYRQTLGQGPEFLTYFQNEAQLEKSRLLSDRFSAERPKGSFSTLEIQRTEQGDSAMYLCASSPVETQYFGPGTRLLVL.